This TCR beta chain is from a study of CD8 T cells in Susac syndrome. Trimming cost V 4 bases and J 5 bases; bases outside gene matches: 7. The V gene's germline CDR1 is SQVTM and CDR2 ANQGSEA. CDR3 size: 14 residues. Reverse transcription of roughly 0.5 to 1 ug RNA was carried out with random hexamers. In TCRdb, the immunoSEQ multiplex PCR reads were re-called with MiXCR into one record per CDR3 protein. The sample holds approximately 190,000 distinct CDR3 sequences, 90% to 95% seen once. The sequencing input was CD4+ T cells from PBMCs. The origin of this receptor is a human donor with multiple sclerosis. The chain is built from TRBV29-1 and TRBJ2-5, with TRBD1 matching 10 bases. The CDR3 DNA sequence: TGCAGCGTTGTCGGGACAGGGGAAAGGGAGACCCAGTACTTC. This gives the protein CSVVGTGERETQYF. Full variable domain (rest looked up from reference TRBV29-1 and TRBJ2-5): SAVISQKPSRDICQRGTSLTIQCQVDSQVTMMFWYRQQPGQSLTLIATANQGSEATYESGFVIDKFPISRPNLTFSTLTVSNMSPEDSSIYLCSVVGTGERETQYFGPGTRLLVL.